This TCR beta chain was profiled in a study of OX40 agonist ivuxolimab in advanced cancers. Study at large: The mean age was 60 years, ranging from about 20 to 79, with 80% to 85% of participants male. Findings and caveats of the study: Among the lowest peripheral clonal expansion occurred in 0.1-3.0 mg/kg partial responders. Both CD4+ and CD8+ T cell populations in blood had undergone clonal expansion by week 6 at 0.1 to 3.0 mg/kg. Compared with CD4+, CD8+ T cells on average had more expanded clones.

The CDR3 runs 14 residues. Per the germline V gene, CDR1 is GTSNPN and CDR2 is SVGIG (reference sequence). V was cut by 2 bases and J by 2 bases, with 10 bases left in between. With respect to this clone: Antigen: not known.

TCRdb keeps only in-frame clones here, not all; method: immunoSEQ multiplex PCR. This table holds under 80,000 clones, 85% found once. This sequence originates from an adult with an advanced solid tumor such as melanoma, head and neck, liver or kidney cancer. The chain couples TRBV30 to TRBJ1-3, with unresolved D. Specimen: CD4+ or CD8+ T cells sorted from blood, collected in a trial of the OX40 agonist ivuxolimab. CDR3 protein: CAWSTLFPGNTIYF. The CDR3 DNA is TGTGCCTGGAGTACCCTCTTTCCTGGAAACACCATATATTTT.